This T cell receptor beta chain stems from a study of blood T cell repertoires in COVID-19. Germline-derived CDR1 and CDR2 are KGHSH and LQKENI. The CDR3 runs to 17 residues. Trimming cost V 3 bases and J 0 bases, with 14 bases left between them. Sequencing used immunoSEQ multiplex PCR; TCRdb keeps in-frame clones, though not all of them. The sample lists a few hundred thousand clones, around nine tenths occurring once. The receptor comes from a woman aged 50 to 65 who had recovered from COVID-19. The sample consisted of PBMCs or T cells enriched from blood (not recorded which). V gene TRBV18 combines with J gene TRBJ2-2, with D perhaps matching TRBD1 (6 bases). The CDR3: CASSPPGQVANTGELFF. Here the CDR3 DNA reads TGTGCCAGCTCACCTCCGGGACAAGTGGCGAACACCGGGGAGCTGTTTTTT. Combining the CDR3 with reference TRBV18 and TRBJ2-2 gives the whole variable domain NAGVMQNPRHLVRRRGQEARLRCSPMKGHSHVYWYRQLPEEGLKFMVYLQKENIIDESGMPKERFSAEFPKEGPSILRIQQVVRGDSAAYFCASSPPGQVANTGELFFGEGSRLTVL.